A single T cell receptor beta chain is shown here with its context. The germline CDR1 and CDR2 sequences are MGHRA and YSYEKL. V lost 4 bases and J 3 bases, leaving 15 bases between the germline ends. CDR3 length equals 15 residues. This record belongs to a study of blood T cell repertoires in COVID-19. Study-level background: Samples representing acute and convalescent COVID-19 were sourced from the United States, Italy and Spain. Sources were T cells, B-cell-depleted T cells, or PBMCs; the material itself was cDNA or gDNA.

This table comes from immunoSEQ multiplex PCR, and its TCRdb copy is limited to in-frame clones, with some not included. The sample yields around 620,000 clones, just under 90% seen once. The receptor comes from a woman in her late teens or twenties with acute or convalescent COVID-19. The chain is built from TRBV4-1 and TRBJ1-2; possible D gene TRBD1, 6 bases. Sequenced input: peripheral blood. CDR3 DNA: TGCGCCAGCAGCCGATCTGCAGGGGATCACTATGGCTACACCTTC. This encodes CASSRSAGDHYGYTF.